This T cell receptor beta chain was identified during a study of blood T cell repertoires in COVID-19 (dated by TCRdb to the early 2020s). Turning to the overall study: Samples from collaborators originated in the United States, Italy and Spain and spanned both the acute and convalescent phases of COVID-19. The prospective study material was composed of cDNA or gDNA derived from T cells, B-cell-depleted T cells, or PBMCs. Subjects who had been exposed to COVID-19, were actively infected with it, or had recovered from it provided the deeply sampled blood TCRbeta repertoires that made up the dataset. The repertoires were released in a freely available public database intended as a resource for research on the immune response to SARS-CoV-2. The samples were drawn from two sources: the first 160 participants of the ongoing ImmuneRACE study, and 1,000 to 1,500 subjects contributed by 6 global collaborators. The sample metadata nearly always contained a de-identified subject ID, COVID-19 status, age in years and sex. Where available, HLA class I and class II types were taken from metadata supplied by the sample provider and were not determined by assay-based typing. The research as a whole found: The quantity of clinical and demographic metadata differed by source and by participant and was supplied without curation.

The immunoSEQ Assay, a bias-controlled multiplex PCR, was used to amplify TCRbeta CDR3 regions from genomic DNA. The published analysis was carried out like this. The number of nucleated cells in each sample was estimated by amplification of reference gene primers within the assay. Sequence reads were collapsed and filtered to measure the absolute abundance of every unique TCRbeta CDR3 rearrangement. Productive Simpson clonality was computed per sample as the square root of Simpson's diversity index over productive rearrangements. In its TCRdb copy, this immuneACCESS table keeps in-frame sequences only and misses some clones. Where compared with another copy, unresolved V genes explain less than half of these, and the others have no known cause. That table supplies the V and J calls and clone size; D and trimming were determined from the DNA. A total of approximately 270,000 clones appear in this sample, over 85% of them only once. The ten largest clones represent around 1.9% of the sample.

Note on this clone: Its antigen has not been determined. Per-nucleotide qualities are absent, and no much larger clonotype sits a single base away.

Participants in the prospective study were enrolled through a virtual design, were aged about 18 to 100 years, and lived in approximately 24 United States geographic areas. Cohort assignment in the prospective study relied on participant-reported clinical history from a screening survey and a study questionnaire. ImmuneRACE Cohort 3 recovered participants were defined by two consecutive negative NP/OP PCR tests, healthcare professional clearance, or symptom resolution. Each participant in the prospective study had whole blood, serum and a nasopharyngeal or oropharyngeal swab collected by mobile phlebotomists. Prospective study participants could optionally give additional blood draws and questionnaires over an approximately 2-month period. Before DNA extraction, prospective study blood samples were shipped either frozen or at room temperature. Inclusive of the bounding cysteine and phenylalanine, the CDR3 is 15 residues long. The read is trimmed to its CDR3 DNA, 45 bases read in frame from base 1. Trimming accounts for 4 bases at V and 5 bases at J, while the number of junction bases matched to no gene is 6. Sequences SGHNT (CDR1) and YYREEE (CDR2) are obtained from the germline V gene (reference sequence).

The chain joins TRBV5-4 to TRBJ2-5; 12 bases in the junction line up with TRBD2. The material sequenced was PBMCs or T cells enriched from blood (not recorded which). This receptor was taken from a woman aged 55 to 70 who had recovered from COVID-19. The CDR3 in this case is CASSHLAGGPETQYF. The sequenced DNA: TGTGCCAGCAGCCATCTAGCGGGGGGGCCCGAGACCCAGTACTTC.